The TCR beta chain under discussion was sequenced for a study of identical twins. Donors uniformly comprised healthy Caucasians. A universal primer binding site was introduced by template switching. The final cDNA contained unique molecular identifiers. TCRdb analysed the 5' RACE reads with MiXCR anew, one entry per CDR3 protein. This table holds about 690,000 distinct CDR3 sequences, 5.5% to 6.5% found once. Germline V lookup: CDR1 MGHRA, CDR2 YSYEKL. Trimming cost V 4 bases and J 2 bases, with 14 bases left between them. The length of the CDR3 is 15 residues. Study results and caveats: In zero-insertion analyses, partial confounding could arise from invariant MAIT and iNKT cells. Its conclusions, products of cross-sectional statistical analysis, did not come from following the same donors.

This clonotype appeared a few times. As yet, its antigen is unknown. The rearrangement uses TRBV4-1 and TRBJ1-1; no definite D call. The receptor was derived from a man younger than 35 in good health. Sequencing used naive T cells sorted from blood. The CDR3 is CASSRREEVNTEAFF. CDR3 bases: TGCGCCAGCAGCCGGAGGGAGGAGGTTAACACTGAAGCTTTCTTT.